This T cell receptor beta chain was captured in a study of CD8 T cells in ankylosing spondylitis. Notes on the study in general: Researchers reportedly found disease-linked clones significantly enriched in matched ankylosing spondylitis synovial fluid. Clones that were linked to disease were CD8+ and were relatively rare in peripheral blood. Eight highly homologous variants formed a TCR beta motif that appeared characteristic of ankylosing spondylitis blood. Previously reported in reactive arthritis synovial fluid and blood were some of the motif variants.

TCRdb reprocessed the 5' RACE reads with MiXCR, giving one entry per CDR3 protein. The sample has 310,000 or so distinct CDR3 sequences; around 19% are singletons. The CDR3 is made up of 12 amino acids. As concerns this clonotype: The antigen is not known. At one boundary the junction diverges from the germline segment, which might be a read error.

The sequence derives from a male donor with ankylosing spondylitis or in good health (not recorded which). The chain links TRBV12-3 or TRBV12-4 to TRBJ2-1; D is perhaps TRBD2 (6 bases). The sequenced sample consisted of blood, either unsorted or a sorted T cell fraction (not recorded which). CDR3 region: CASSLGGRHGDF. Written as DNA, the CDR3 is TGTGCCAGCAGTTTAGGGGGGAGGCACGGCGACTTC.